This is a list of T cell receptor beta chains from one sample in a study of T cells in Graves' hyperthyroidism and ophthalmopathy. TCRdb itself ran the multiplex PCR reads through MiXCR, one entry per CDR3 protein. The table has fewer than 700,000 distinct CDR3 sequences, around 16% seen once; the top ten hold 3% to 4.5%. The specimen was blood. Every receptor here comes from a woman between 25 and 40 years old with Graves' hyperthyroidism. Both conserved end residues are part of each CDR3. D genes are given only for firm matches. Not all rows give a size; the values are once, few, many and, for expanded clones, a class.

>TRBJ1-1|TRBV7-3|TRBD1|many
TGTGCCAGCGGCCCCGACAGGGTGATCACTGAAGCTTTCTTT
CASGPDRVITEAFF
>TRBJ2-5|TRBV11-1|TRBD2|many
TGTGCCAGCAGCTTCGGGACTAGCGGGAGTGAGACCCAGTACTTC
CASSFGTSGSETQYF
>TRBJ1-6|TRBV20-1|-|few
TGCAGTGCTAGAGCTAACGGCCAGGGTGGTTCACCCCTCCACTTT
CSARANGQGGSPLHF
>TRBJ2-2|TRBV4-2|TRBD2|-
TGTGCCAGCAGCCAAGAGGGGCTAGCGGGCCCCACCGGGGAGCTGTTTTTT
CASSQEGLAGPTGELFF
>TRBJ1-2|TRBV12-3/TRBV12-4|-|many
TGTGCCAGCAGTCCCCGGGGAGGGATCGGCTATGGCTACACCTTC
CASSPRGGIGYGYTF
>TRBJ1-2|TRBV5-1|-|few
TGCGCCAGCAGCTTGATGGGACACGACGGCTACACCTTC
CASSLMGHDGYTF
>TRBJ2-7|TRBV30|TRBD1|-
TGTGCCTGGAGTGTAGGACAGGGTTTTTACGAGCAGTACTTC
CAWSVGQGFYEQYF
>TRBJ1-1|TRBV6-1|-|many
TGTGCCAGCAGTGAAGATGAGGGGGGTTCCACTGAAGCTTTCTTT
CASSEDEGGSTEAFF
>TRBJ2-1|TRBV29-1|TRBD2|-
TGCAGCGTTCCGGGACTAGCGGGACTCTACAATGAGCAGTTCTTC
CSVPGLAGLYNEQFF
>TRBJ1-6|TRBV12-3/TRBV12-4|TRBD1|many
TGTGCCAGCAGTCCGCGGGGGGACAGGGTTTCCCCCCTCCACTTT
CASSPRGDRVSPLHF
>TRBJ2-7|TRBV11-2|-|many
TGTGCCAGCAGCTTAGGGGGGGATCCCTACGAGCAGTACTTC
CASSLGGDPYEQYF
>TRBJ2-3|TRBV30|TRBD1|-
TGTGCCTGGAGCGCCGGGACAGGGGTATTGATTAGCACAGATACGCAGTATTTT
CAWSAGTGVLISTDTQYF
>TRBJ1-2|TRBV7-9|-|few
TGTGCCAGCAGCCCCAAGTCCCGGGTCAACTATGGCTACACCTTC
CASSPKSRVNYGYTF
>TRBJ1-2|TRBV4-2|-|-
TGTGCCAGCAGGGACCCCCTCACCCATGGCTACACCTTC
CASRDPLTHGYTF
>TRBJ2-7|TRBV6-5|-|-
TGTGCCAGCAGTTACAGGGGTAACTACGAGCAGTACTTC
CASSYRGNYEQYF
>TRBJ2-1|TRBV6-1|TRBD2|-
TGTGCCAGCAATACCGGGACTAGCGGGCGGAATGAGCAGTTCTTC
CASNTGTSGRNEQFF
>TRBJ2-7|TRBV28|-|many
TGTGCCAGCAGTTTCACCGGGAGCTCCTACGAGCAGTACTTC
CASSFTGSSYEQYF
>TRBJ2-7|TRBV5-5|TRBD2|-
TGTGCCAGCAGCTTTCGTATCCCAGGACTAGCGGGAGAGTCGTACGAGCAGTACTTC
CASSFRIPGLAGESYEQYF
>TRBJ2-3|TRBV2|TRBD1|many
TGTGCCAGCAGTGACGACAGGGCTCCAGATACGCAGTATTTT
CASSDDRAPDTQYF
>TRBJ2-7|TRBV13|TRBD1|many
TGTGCCAGCAGCTTCTCCGGGACAGGGGTTGCCGAGCAGTACTTC
CASSFSGTGVAEQYF
>TRBJ2-7|TRBV5-6|-|-
TGTGCCAGCAGCTTGTTAGGGGACTTAACCTACGAGCAGTACTTC
CASSLLGDLTYEQYF
>TRBJ1-2|TRBV19|-|few
TGTGCCAGTAGTATTTCAGGGGCGCTTGGCTACACCTTC
CASSISGALGYTF
>TRBJ2-7|TRBV27|-|many
TGTGCCAGCAGAGAATACAGGGCTACAGACTACGAGCAGTACTTC
CASREYRATDYEQYF
>TRBJ2-3|TRBV5-1|-|many
TGCGCCAGCAGCTCGCAGGGCGGCACAGATACGCAGTATTTT
CASSSQGGTDTQYF
>TRBJ2-1|TRBV29-1|TRBD2|-
TGCAGCGTGGGACTAGCGAGCTACAATGAGCAGTTCTTC
CSVGLASYNEQFF
>TRBJ2-1|TRBV18|-|many
TGTGCCAGCTCACCACCGGCCAGGACAGCCCGTTTGGAGCAGTTCTTC
CASSPPARTARLEQFF
>TRBJ2-7|TRBV6-1|TRBD1|many
TGTGCCAGCACCCAAGACGGGACAGGGTCTGATGAGCAGTACTTC
CASTQDGTGSDEQYF
>TRBJ1-2|TRBV28|TRBD1|many
TGTGCCAGCAGTCCCCACCGGACAGGGGGCGCGGGCTATGGCTACACCTTC
CASSPHRTGGAGYGYTF
>TRBJ1-1|TRBV28|TRBD1|many
TGTGCCAGCAGTTTAGCCGGGACAGGGATGGGCACTGAAGCTTTCTTT
CASSLAGTGMGTEAFF
>TRBJ1-1|TRBV28|-|many
TGTGCCAGCAGATCACCGGACAATATGAACACTGAAGCTTTCTTT
CASRSPDNMNTEAFF
>TRBJ1-2|TRBV10-3|TRBD1|many
TGTGCCATCAGTGATGGGACAGGGAGCGGCTATGGCTACACCTTC
CAISDGTGSGYGYTF
>TRBJ2-1|TRBV12-3/TRBV12-4|-|few
TGTGCCAGCAGGTCACTGGGACCCCGGCAGTTCTTC
CASRSLGPRQFF
>TRBJ1-2|TRBV29-1|-|-
TGCAGCGTTGCGATGGGTAATGGCTACACCTTC
CSVAMGNGYTF
>TRBJ1-1|TRBV5-1|TRBD1|many
TGCGCCAGCAGCTTCGGGGACAGCTTGAACACTGAAGCTTTCTTT
CASSFGDSLNTEAFF
>TRBJ1-6|TRBV18|TRBD1|-
TGTGCCAGCTCTCCGACAGGGAAGAATTCACCCCTCCACTTT
CASSPTGKNSPLHF
>TRBJ2-2|TRBV28|-|few
TGTGCCATTCCGGGGCTACGGGCCGGGGAGCTGTTTTTT
CAIPGLRAGELFF
>TRBJ2-5|TRBV15|-|few
TGTGCCACCAGAGGATTAGGGGAGACCCAGTACTTC
CATRGLGETQYF
>TRBJ2-3|TRBV7-9|TRBD2|many
TGTGCCAGCAGCGGACTAGCGGGAGAGGTTGGGCGCACAGATACGCAGTATTTT
CASSGLAGEVGRTDTQYF
>TRBJ2-3|TRBV6-2/TRBV6-3|TRBD2|-
TGTGCCAGCAGTGGACTAGCGGGAGGCGACCGTAGCACAGATACGCAGTATTTT
CASSGLAGGDRSTDTQYF
>TRBJ2-3|TRBV7-2|TRBD2|few
TGTGCCAGCAGCGCCCCTCGTGGGAGGGCCAGAGATACGCAGTATTTT
CASSAPRGRARDTQYF
>TRBJ2-1|TRBV9|TRBD1|few
TGTGCCAGCAGCGTAGGGGGACAGGGCAATGAGCAGTTCTTC
CASSVGGQGNEQFF
>TRBJ2-1|TRBV3-1|-|few
TGTGCCAGCAGCCATTACTCCTACAATGAGCAGTTCTTC
CASSHYSYNEQFF
>TRBJ1-6|TRBV6-1|-|few
TGTGCCAGCAGTTCTGCCGGGTCAAATTCACCCCTCCACTTT
CASSSAGSNSPLHF
>TRBJ2-1|TRBV6-2/TRBV6-3|-|many
TGTGCCAGCAGTTACTCACTCCCCCCGGAGCAGTTCTTC
CASSYSLPPEQFF
>TRBJ2-7|TRBV11-1|TRBD1|many
TGTGCCAGCAGCCCGGGACAGGCTTTCGAGCAGTACTTC
CASSPGQAFEQYF
>TRBJ2-1|TRBV6-6|TRBD1|-
TGTGCCAGCAGTTACTCGCAAGGGGGCAGGGACAATGAGCAGTTCTTC
CASSYSQGGRDNEQFF
>TRBJ2-7|TRBV7-2|-|many
TGTGCCAGCAGACGTAATTTCGGACTCGAAAGCTCCTACGAGCAGTACTTC
CASRRNFGLESSYEQYF
>TRBJ1-1|TRBV27|-|-
TGTGCCAGGAATGCCCGGGACGGAGGCTTTGAAGCTTTCTTT
CARNARDGGFEAFF
>TRBJ2-2|TRBV7-8|TRBD2|-
TGTGCCAGCGGTCTAGCGGGAGTCTTCACCGGGGAGCTGTTTTTT
CASGLAGVFTGELFF
>TRBJ2-2|TRBV2|-|-
TGTGCCAGCACCCGGGCCTCGCGGGCGGGGACCGGGGAGCTGTTTTTT
CASTRASRAGTGELFF
>TRBJ2-3|TRBV5-1|-|many
TGCGCCAGCAGCTTGGCTAGGGACACAGATACGCAGTATTTT
CASSLARDTDTQYF
>TRBJ2-2|TRBV29-1|TRBD1|few
TGCAGCGCTGGACAGGTTAACACCGGGGAGCTGTTTTTT
CSAGQVNTGELFF
>TRBJ2-7|TRBV6-1|-|many
TGTGCCAGCAGTTTAGTGGACAGCTCCTACGAGCAGTACTTC
CASSLVDSSYEQYF